One and the same sample provided the 15 T cell receptor beta chains below, sequenced in a study of T-cell memory formation after mild COVID-19. MiXCR was run by TCRdb on the 5' RACE reads, yielding one entry per CDR3 protein. The profile shows some 210,000 distinct CDR3 sequences, about 10% of them singletons. The sequencing input was PBMCs or a T cell subset sorted from them (not recorded which). Receptors were obtained from a man in his late teens or twenties who had mild COVID-19 (a few samples of this study predate the infection). Cell type and time point are not known.

The chain couples TRBV11-2 to TRBJ2-3; a weak D match, TRBD1 (6 bases). CDR1 is SGHAT, CDR2 FQNNGV, per germline. The CDR3 contains 15 residues. Trimming left V 5 bases short and J 2 bases short, with 14 bases between. The CDR3, as DNA: TGTGCCAGCAGCAGATTAGGGGGTGCCACAGATACGCAGTATTTT. Amino acids: CASSRLGGATDTQYF. Using reference TRBV11-2 and TRBJ2-3 for the parts outside the CDR3, the full variable domain is EAGVAQSPRYKIIEKRQSVAFWCNPISGHATLYWYQQILGQGPKLLIQFQNNGVVDDSQLPKDRFSAERLKGVDSTLKIQPAKLEDSAVYLCASSRLGGATDTQYFGPGTRLTVL.

This chain joins TRBV18 and TRBJ2-7; 10 positions agree with TRBD1. The CDR3 sequence is 16 residues long. The germline V gene has CDR1 KGHSH and CDR2 LQKENI. Trimming took 5 bases from V and 7 from J; bases not matched to a gene: 14. DNA of the CDR3: TGTGCCAGCTCATCCAGGGACAGGGGAGGTGCGGGGGAGCAGTACTTC. Translated: CASSSRDRGGAGEQYF.

This clonotype has a handful of counts. The chain is built from TRBV7-2 and TRBJ2-5, with TRBD1 matching 9 bases. The CDR3 contains 14 residues. V lost 1 base and J lost 9; bases outside the gene matches: 6. From germline, CDR1 is SGHTA and CDR2 FQGNSA. CDR3: CASSLDRGHSSQYF. CDR3 bases: TGTGCCAGCAGCTTAGACAGGGGGCATTCGTCCCAGTACTTC.

This clonotype turned up a few times. The rearrangement joins TRBV7-2 to TRBJ2-7, with D hard to call. CDR3 length equals 15 residues. V was pared by 0 bases and J by 3 bases, with 12 bases between. The germline V gene encodes CDR1 SGHTA and CDR2 FQGNSA. The CDR3: CASSLARAPFYEQYV. The CDR3 DNA sequence: TGTGCCAGCAGCTTAGCACGGGCCCCGTTCTACGAGCAGTACGTC.

The V gene is TRBV20-1, the J gene TRBJ2-3; TRBD2 matches 7 bases. This CDR3 has 15 residues. The V gene's germline CDR1 is DFQATT and CDR2 SNEGSKA (reference sequence). Unmatched junction bases numbered 6, after V lost 1 base and J lost 2 bases. CDR3: CSARGSSGYTDTQYF. The DNA for the CDR3 is TGCAGTGCTAGAGGGTCTAGCGGCTACACAGATACGCAGTATTTT.

This clonotype was recorded at least ten times. The V and J genes are TRBV5-1 and TRBJ2-5; D remains ambiguous. V was clipped by 3 bases and J by 4 bases, with 4 bases between them. The CDR3 length is 11 residues. In germline, CDR1 is SGHRS, CDR2 YFSETQ. CDR3 amino acids: CASSSPETQYF. The CDR3, as DNA: TGCGCCAGCAGCTCCCCAGAGACCCAGTACTTC. Based on the CDR3 plus reference TRBV5-1 and TRBJ2-5, the full variable domain is KAGVTQTPRYLIKTRGQQVTLSCSPISGHRSVSWYQQTPGQGLQFLFEYFSETQRNKGNFPGRFSGRQFSNSRSEMNVSTLELGDSALYLCASSSPETQYFGPGTRLLVL.

Comments on this clonotype: This may arise from a read error, as a much more abundant clone is one base away. The rearrangement links TRBV7-2 to TRBJ2-7; a weak D match, TRBD1 (5 bases). The CDR3 consists of 14 residues. Germline V gives CDR1 SGHTA, CDR2 FQGNSA. The CDR3 reads CASSGAATSYEQCF. The DNA of the CDR3 is TGTGCCAGCAGCGGGGCGGCAACCTCCTACGAGCAGTGCTTC.

This clonotype came up a few times. The chain has TRBV10-3 and TRBJ2-7; TRBD1 or TRBD2 may be the D gene (5 bases each). Between the trimmed V and J ends, which lost 3 bases and 2 bases, there was a span of 14 bases. CDR1 is ENHRY, CDR2 SYGVKD, per germline. The CDR3 totals 15 residues. In DNA form, the CDR3 reads TGTGCCATCAGTGATCCGGGGCTGATGACCTACGAGCAGTACTTC. The encoded protein is CAISDPGLMTYEQYF.

The chain combines TRBV6-5 with TRBJ2-5; 9 bases are shared with TRBD1. V shed 5 bases and J 2 bases; nucleotides not matched to a gene: 12. This CDR3 has 17 residues. Germline lookup yields CDR1 MNHEY and CDR2 SVGAGI. DNA for the CDR3: TGTGCCAGCAGTAGACGACCGGGACAGGGCCAACAAGAGACCCAGTACTTC. Its translation: CASSRRPGQGQQETQYF.

This clonotype was seen more than once but under ten times. This chain joins TRBV18 and TRBJ1-2, with D possibly TRBD1 on 6 matching bases. The CDR3 has 13 amino acids. The germline V gene encodes CDR1 KGHSH and CDR2 LQKENI. Trimming cost V 4 bases and J 1 base, with 7 bases left between them. CDR3 in amino acids: CASSQDSNYGYTF. CDR3 bases: TGTGCCAGCTCACAGGACAGTAACTATGGCTACACCTTC.

The chain uses TRBV6-5 and TRBJ2-5; 9 bases agree with TRBD1. Trimming at V came to 2 bases and at J to 5 bases, leaving 0 bases not matched to a gene. The V gene's germline CDR1 is MNHEY and CDR2 SVGAGI. The CDR3 is 13 amino acids. The CDR3 here is CASSYDRGETQYF. Written as DNA, the CDR3 is TGTGCCAGCAGTTACGACAGGGGGGAGACCCAGTACTTC.

This clonotype was found a few times. The chain carries TRBV9 and TRBJ2-2, with no clear D. Trimming stripped 0 bases from V and 2 bases from J, with 8 bases between. CDR3 size: 15 residues. The germline V gene has CDR1 SGDLS and CDR2 YYNGEE. The DNA for the CDR3 is TGTGCCAGCAGCGTAGAACAGATAAACACCGGGGAGCTGTTTTTT. This codes for CASSVEQINTGELFF.

The CDR3 nucleotides read TGTGCCATCAGTGGGGACAGGGATCGACAGCCCCAGCATTTT. Its protein is CAISGDRDRQPQHF. This chain joins TRBV10-3 and TRBJ1-5, with 9 bases identical to TRBD1. The CDR3 has 14 residues. The V gene's germline CDR1 is ENHRY and CDR2 SYGVKD. V shed 4 bases and J 7 bases; nucleotides not matched to a gene: 5.

This clonotype has more than one count but fewer than ten. J is TRBJ2-3 and V is TRBV6-6; 9 nucleotides agree with TRBD2. The J segment lost 4 bases and the V segment lost 0 bases, leaving 8 bases of the junction unmatched. Germline V gene sequence: CDR1 MNHNY, CDR2 SVGAGI (reference sequence). This CDR3 spans 17 amino acids. The CDR3 protein is CASSYSTAGGPSDTQYF. Here the CDR3 DNA reads TGTGCCAGCAGTTACTCGACGGCGGGGGGGCCCTCAGATACGCAGTATTTT.

This clonotype was detected a few times. Sequence at one end of the junction differs from germline and may be a read error. The chain has TRBV20-1 and TRBJ2-5; tentative D call: TRBD2 (6 bases). Germline V gene sequence: CDR1 DFQATT, CDR2 SNEGSKA (reference sequence). The CDR3 contains 12 residues. In DNA form, the CDR3 reads TGCAGTGCTAGGGACTTTTCTAGCGCCGGTAACTTC. This codes for CSARDFSSAGNF.